This T cell receptor beta chain was identified during a study of blood T cell repertoires in COVID-19. Study context: Material from acute and convalescent COVID-19 was sourced from the United States, Italy and Spain. Sources were T cells, B-cell-depleted T cells, or PBMCs; the material itself was cDNA or gDNA.

Enrolled during active infection, Seattle patients were then followed longitudinally. How the authors handled the data: From reference gene primer amplification, estimates of nucleated cell counts were derived. Measured with immunoSEQ multiplex PCR; TCRdb has only the in-frame clones, and not every one. The V and J calls and clone size come from that table; D and trimming were worked out from the DNA. Of roughly 350,000 clones listed, more than 75% are singletons. The sequence was collected from a woman aged 25 to 39 with COVID-19, enrolled during active disease. The sequencing sample was made of peripheral blood.

Here the CDR3 DNA reads TGTGCCAGCAGCCAAGGGAGGGCTAGCGGGAGGGCGGATACGCAGTATTTT. Amino acid sequence: CASSQGRASGRADTQYF. The J gene is TRBJ2-3, the V gene TRBV4-2, with 12 bases fitting TRBD2. The CDR3 sequence is 17 residues long. J lost 6 bases, V lost 1 base, and 8 bases had no gene match. Germline V gives CDR1 LGHNA, CDR2 YNFKEQ.